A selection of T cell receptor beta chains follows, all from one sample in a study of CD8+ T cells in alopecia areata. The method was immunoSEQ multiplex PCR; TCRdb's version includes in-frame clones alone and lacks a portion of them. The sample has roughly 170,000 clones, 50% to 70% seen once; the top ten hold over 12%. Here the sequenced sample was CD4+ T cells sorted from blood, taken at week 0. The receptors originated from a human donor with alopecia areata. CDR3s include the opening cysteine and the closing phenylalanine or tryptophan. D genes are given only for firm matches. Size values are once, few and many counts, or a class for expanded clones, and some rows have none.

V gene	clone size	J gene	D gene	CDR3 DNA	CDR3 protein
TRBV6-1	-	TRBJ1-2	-	TGTGCCAGCAGTACCCTCTATGGCTACACCTTC	CASSTLYGYTF
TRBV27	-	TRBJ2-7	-	TGTGCCAGCAGTTTTACGGAGGCGTACGAGCAGTACTTC	CASSFTEAYEQYF
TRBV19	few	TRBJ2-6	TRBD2	TGTGCCAGTAGTATAGATGTAGCGGGGAACTCTGGGGCCAACGTCCTGACTTTC	CASSIDVAGNSGANVLTF
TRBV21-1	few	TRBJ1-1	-	TGTGCCAGCACCATGAGGACAACATACACTGAAGCTTTCTTT	CASTMRTTYTEAFF
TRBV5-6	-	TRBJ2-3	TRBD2	TGTGCCAGCAGCCCCGGGACTAGAGTACGTAGCACAGATACGCAGTATTTT	CASSPGTRVRSTDTQYF
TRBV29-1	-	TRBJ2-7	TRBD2	TGCAGCGCCGGGGGGGGAGCCTGGGGCTACGAGCAGTACTTC	CSAGGGAWGYEQYF
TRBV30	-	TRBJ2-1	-	TGTGCCTGGAGTGGTGATCAGGGCTACAATGAGCAGTTCTTC	CAWSGDQGYNEQFF
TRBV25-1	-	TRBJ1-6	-	TGTGCCAGCAGTGATATAGGGGCAGGTAATTCACCCCTCCACTTT	CASSDIGAGNSPLHF
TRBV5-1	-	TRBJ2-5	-	TGCGCCAGCTCCGGCGGAGTCGAAGAGACCCAGTACTTC	CASSGGVEETQYF
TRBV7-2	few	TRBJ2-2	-	TGTGCCAGCAGTCCAAATACCGGGGAGCTGTTTTTT	CASSPNTGELFF
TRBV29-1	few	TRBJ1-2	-	TGCAGCGCTGCCGGTGGGGGCTACACTAACTATGGCTACACCTTC	CSAAGGGYTNYGYTF
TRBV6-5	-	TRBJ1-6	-	TGTGCCAGCACCACCGCCGTGGGGAATTCACCCCTCCACTTT	CASTTAVGNSPLHF
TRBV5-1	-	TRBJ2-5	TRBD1	TGCGCCAGCAGGCACGGACAGGGGAAAGAGACCCAGTACTTC	CASRHGQGKETQYF
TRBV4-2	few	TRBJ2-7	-	TGTGCCAGCAGCCGCCAGGACTGGGGCGAGCAGTACTTC	CASSRQDWGEQYF
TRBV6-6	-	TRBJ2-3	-	TGTGCCAGCAGCACTAGCCCGGGCGGTACGCAGTATTTT	CASSTSPGGTQYF
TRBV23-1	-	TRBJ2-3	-	TGCGCCATTCCTCACAAAGGGAAGGGGAAGGGAGATACGCAGTATTTT	CAIPHKGKGKGDTQYF
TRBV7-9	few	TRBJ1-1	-	TGTGCCAGCAGCTTGAGGTCACAGGGGAACACTGAAGCTTTCTTT	CASSLRSQGNTEAFF
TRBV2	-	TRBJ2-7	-	TGTGCCAGCAGTGAAGGAGGGTTAGCGAGGTTCTACGAGCAGTACTTC	CASSEGGLARFYEQYF